This TCR beta chain was identified in a study of T cells in localized non-small cell lung cancer. This table comes from immunoSEQ multiplex PCR, and its TCRdb copy is limited to in-frame clones, with some not included. The data contain under 95,000 clones, more than 75% of them seen just once; the ten biggest clones take up about a tenth. This sequence was found in a female donor at least 60 years old with stage I lung adenocarcinoma. The material sequenced was peripheral blood, taken before any cancer treatment.

CDR3 sequence: CASSSITGTPSNQPQHF. The CDR3 DNA sequence: TGTGCCAGCAGTTCCATAACCGGGACACCTAGCAATCAGCCCCAGCATTTT. The rearrangement joins TRBV27 to TRBJ1-5; perhaps TRBD1 as D (6 bases). In germline, CDR1 is MNHEY, CDR2 SMNVEV (reference sequence). The CDR3 consists of 17 residues. V was cut by 4 bases and J by 0 bases, with 16 bases left in between.